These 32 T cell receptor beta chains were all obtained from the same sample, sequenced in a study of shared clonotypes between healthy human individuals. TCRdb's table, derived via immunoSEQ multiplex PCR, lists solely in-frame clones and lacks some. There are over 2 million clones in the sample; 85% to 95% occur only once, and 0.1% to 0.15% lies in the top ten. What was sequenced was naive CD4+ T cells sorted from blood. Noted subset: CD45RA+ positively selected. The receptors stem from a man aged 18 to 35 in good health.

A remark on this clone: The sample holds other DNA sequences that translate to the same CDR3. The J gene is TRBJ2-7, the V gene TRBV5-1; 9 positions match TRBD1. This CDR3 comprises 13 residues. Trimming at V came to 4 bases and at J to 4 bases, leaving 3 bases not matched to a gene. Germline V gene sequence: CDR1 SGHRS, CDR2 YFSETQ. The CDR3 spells CASSPDRGYEQYF. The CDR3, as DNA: TGCGCCAGCAGCCCGGACAGGGGATACGAGCAGTACTTC.

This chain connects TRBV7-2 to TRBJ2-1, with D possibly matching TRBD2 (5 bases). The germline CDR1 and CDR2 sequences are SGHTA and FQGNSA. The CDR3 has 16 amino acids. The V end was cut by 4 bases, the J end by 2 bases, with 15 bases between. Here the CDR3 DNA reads TGTGCCAGCAGCTCAGGACTCCTTCAGGCCTACAATGAGCAGTTCTTC. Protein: CASSSGLLQAYNEQFF.

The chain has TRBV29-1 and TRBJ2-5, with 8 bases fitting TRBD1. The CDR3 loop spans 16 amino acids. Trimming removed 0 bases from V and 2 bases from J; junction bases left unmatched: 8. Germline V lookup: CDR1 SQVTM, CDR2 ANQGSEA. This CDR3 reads CSVEEWTGKVQETQYF. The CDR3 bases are TGCAGCGTTGAAGAGTGGACAGGGAAGGTGCAAGAGACCCAGTACTTC. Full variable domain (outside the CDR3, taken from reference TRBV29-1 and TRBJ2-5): SAVISQKPSRDICQRGTSLTIQCQVDSQVTMMFWYRQQPGQSLTLIATANQGSEATYESGFVIDKFPISRPNLTFSTLTVSNMSPEDSSIYLCSVEEWTGKVQETQYFGPGTRLLVL.

CDR3 sequence: CASSFRVGGENIQYF. In nucleotides, the CDR3 is TGTGCCAGCAGTTTCAGGGTTGGTGGGGAAAACATTCAGTACTTC. The chain uses TRBV27 and TRBJ2-4, with D perhaps TRBD1 (5 bases). Germline CDR1 MNHEY, CDR2 SMNVEV (reference sequence). This CDR3 spans 15 amino acids. The V end was cut by 3 bases, the J end by 5 bases, with 14 bases between.

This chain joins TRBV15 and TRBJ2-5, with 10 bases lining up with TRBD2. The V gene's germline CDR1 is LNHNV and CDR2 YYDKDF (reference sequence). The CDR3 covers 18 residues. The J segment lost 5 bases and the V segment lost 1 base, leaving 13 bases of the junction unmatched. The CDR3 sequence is CATSRARPGLASRETQYF. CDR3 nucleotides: TGTGCCACCAGCAGAGCCCGTCCGGGACTAGCGTCAAGGGAGACCCAGTACTTC.

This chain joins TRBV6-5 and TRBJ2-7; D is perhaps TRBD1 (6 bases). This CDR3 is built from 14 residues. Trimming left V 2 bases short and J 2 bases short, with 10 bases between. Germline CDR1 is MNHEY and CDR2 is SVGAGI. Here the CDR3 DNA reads TGTGCCAGCAGTTACGTGGACAGAGCCTACGAGCAGTACTTC. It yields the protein CASSYVDRAYEQYF.

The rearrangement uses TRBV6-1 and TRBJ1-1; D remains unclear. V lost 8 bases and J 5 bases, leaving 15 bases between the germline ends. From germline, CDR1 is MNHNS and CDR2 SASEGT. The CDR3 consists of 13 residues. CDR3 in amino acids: CASCRGPRTEAFF. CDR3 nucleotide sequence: TGTGCCAGCTGTAGAGGGCCTCGAACTGAAGCTTTCTTT.

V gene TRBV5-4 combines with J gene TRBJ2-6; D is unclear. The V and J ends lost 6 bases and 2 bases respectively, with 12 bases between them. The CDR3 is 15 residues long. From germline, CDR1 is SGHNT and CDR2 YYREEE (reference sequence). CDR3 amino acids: CASNHASAGANVLTF. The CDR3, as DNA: TGTGCCAGCAACCACGCAAGCGCTGGGGCCAACGTCCTGACTTTC.

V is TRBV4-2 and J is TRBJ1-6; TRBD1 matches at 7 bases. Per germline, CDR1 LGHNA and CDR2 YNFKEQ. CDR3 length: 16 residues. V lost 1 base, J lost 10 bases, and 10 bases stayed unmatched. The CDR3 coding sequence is TGTGCCAGCAGCCAAGCCCTCTCACAGGGGAACTCACCCCTCCACTTT. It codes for CASSQALSQGNSPLHF.

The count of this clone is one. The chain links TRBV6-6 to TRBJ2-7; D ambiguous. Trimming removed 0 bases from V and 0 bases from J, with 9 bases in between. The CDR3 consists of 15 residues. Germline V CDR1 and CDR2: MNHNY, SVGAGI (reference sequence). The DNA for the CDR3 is TGTGCCAGCAGTTACTCGAGCCAGAACTCCTACGAGCAGTACTTC. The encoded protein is CASSYSSQNSYEQYF.

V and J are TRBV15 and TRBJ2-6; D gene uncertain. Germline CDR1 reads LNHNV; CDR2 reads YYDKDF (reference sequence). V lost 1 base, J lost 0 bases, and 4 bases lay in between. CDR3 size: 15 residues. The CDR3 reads CATSRASSGANVLTF. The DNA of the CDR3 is TGTGCCACCAGCAGAGCCAGCTCTGGGGCCAACGTCCTGACTTTC.

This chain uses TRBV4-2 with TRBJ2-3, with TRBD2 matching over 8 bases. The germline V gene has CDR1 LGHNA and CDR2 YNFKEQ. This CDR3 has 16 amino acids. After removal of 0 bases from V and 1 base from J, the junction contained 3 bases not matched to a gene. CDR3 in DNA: TGTGCCAGCAGCCAAGAAGTGCGGGGGGGCACAGATACGCAGTATTTT. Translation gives CASSQEVRGGTDTQYF.

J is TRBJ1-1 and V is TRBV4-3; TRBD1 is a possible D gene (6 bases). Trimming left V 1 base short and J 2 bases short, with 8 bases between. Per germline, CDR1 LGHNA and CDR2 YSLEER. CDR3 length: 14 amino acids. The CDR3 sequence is CASSQVRGNTEAFF. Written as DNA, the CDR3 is TGCGCCAGCAGCCAAGTCAGGGGTAACACTGAAGCTTTCTTT.

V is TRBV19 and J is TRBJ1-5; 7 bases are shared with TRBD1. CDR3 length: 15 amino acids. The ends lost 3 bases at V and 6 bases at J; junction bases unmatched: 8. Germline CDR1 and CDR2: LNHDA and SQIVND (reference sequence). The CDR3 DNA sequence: TGTGCCAGTAGTATTCCGACAGGGAAGGGTCAGCCCCAGCATTTT. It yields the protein CASSIPTGKGQPQHF.

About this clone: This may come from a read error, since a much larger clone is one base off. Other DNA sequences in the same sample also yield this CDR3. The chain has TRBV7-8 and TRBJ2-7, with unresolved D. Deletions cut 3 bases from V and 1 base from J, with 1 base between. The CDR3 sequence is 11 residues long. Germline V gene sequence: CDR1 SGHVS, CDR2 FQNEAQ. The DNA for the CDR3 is TGTGCCAGCAGCTTGTCCTACGAGCAGTACTTC. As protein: CASSLSYEQYF.

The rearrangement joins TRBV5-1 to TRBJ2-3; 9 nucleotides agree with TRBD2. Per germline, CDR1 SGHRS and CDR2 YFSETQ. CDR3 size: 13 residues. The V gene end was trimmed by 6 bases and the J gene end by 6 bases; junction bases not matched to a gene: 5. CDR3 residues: CASIGTSPDTQYF. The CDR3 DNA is TGCGCCAGCATCGGGACTAGCCCCGATACGCAGTATTTT.

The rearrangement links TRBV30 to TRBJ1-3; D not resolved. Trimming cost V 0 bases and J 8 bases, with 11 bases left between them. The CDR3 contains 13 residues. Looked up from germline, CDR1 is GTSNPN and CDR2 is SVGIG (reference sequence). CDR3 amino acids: CAWSVREGYTIYF. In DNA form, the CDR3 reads TGTGCCTGGAGTGTAAGGGAGGGTTACACCATATATTTT.

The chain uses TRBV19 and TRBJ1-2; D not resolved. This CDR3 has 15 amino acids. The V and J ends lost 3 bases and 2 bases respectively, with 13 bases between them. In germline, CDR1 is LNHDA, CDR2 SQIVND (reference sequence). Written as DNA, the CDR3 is TGTGCCAGTAGTATCGCACGCCAGGCCAACTATGGCTACACCTTC. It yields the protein CASSIARQANYGYTF.

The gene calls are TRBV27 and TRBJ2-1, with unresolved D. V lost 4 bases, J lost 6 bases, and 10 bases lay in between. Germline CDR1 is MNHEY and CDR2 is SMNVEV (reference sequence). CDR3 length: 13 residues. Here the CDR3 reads CASSYSVFNEQFF. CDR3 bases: TGTGCCAGCAGTTATTCTGTTTTCAATGAGCAGTTCTTC.

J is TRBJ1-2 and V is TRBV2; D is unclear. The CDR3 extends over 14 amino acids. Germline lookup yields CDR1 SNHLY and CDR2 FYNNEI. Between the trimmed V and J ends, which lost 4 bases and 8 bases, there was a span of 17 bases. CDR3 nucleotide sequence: TGTGCCAGCAGTGGATCGGACCTTCCTAGCGGCTACACCTTC. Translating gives CASSGSDLPSGYTF.

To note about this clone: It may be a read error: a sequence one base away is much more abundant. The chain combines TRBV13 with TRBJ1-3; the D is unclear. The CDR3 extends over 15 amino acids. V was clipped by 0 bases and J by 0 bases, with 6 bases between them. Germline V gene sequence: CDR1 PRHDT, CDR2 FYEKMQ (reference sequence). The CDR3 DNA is TGTGCCAGCAGCTTAGGGGGCCCCTCTGGAAACACCATATATTTT. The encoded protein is CASSLGGPSGNTIYF. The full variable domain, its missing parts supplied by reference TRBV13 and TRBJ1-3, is AAGVIQSPRHLIKEKRETATLKCYPIPRHDTVYWYQQGPGQDPQFLISFYEKMQSDKGSIPDRFSAQQFSDYHSELNMSSLELGDSALYFCASSLGGPSGNTIYFGEGSWLTVV.

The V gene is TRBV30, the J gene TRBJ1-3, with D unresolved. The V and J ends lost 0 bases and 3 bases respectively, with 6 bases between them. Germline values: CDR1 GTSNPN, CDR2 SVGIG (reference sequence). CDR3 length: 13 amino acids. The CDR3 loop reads CAWSVIGGNTIYF. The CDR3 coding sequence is TGTGCCTGGAGTGTAATAGGTGGAAACACCATATATTTT.

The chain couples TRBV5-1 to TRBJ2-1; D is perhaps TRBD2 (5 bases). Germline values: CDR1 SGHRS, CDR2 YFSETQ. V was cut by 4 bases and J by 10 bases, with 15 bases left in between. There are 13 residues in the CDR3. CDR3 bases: TGCGCCAGCAGCCGCGACCCGAGGGAGGAGCAGTTCTTC. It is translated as CASSRDPREEQFF.

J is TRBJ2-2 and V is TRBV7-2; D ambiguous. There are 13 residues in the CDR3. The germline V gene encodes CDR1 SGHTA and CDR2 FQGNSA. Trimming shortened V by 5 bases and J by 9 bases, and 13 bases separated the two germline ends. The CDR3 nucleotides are TGTGCCAGCAGCCAAACAGCTCCGTGGGAGCTGTTTTTT. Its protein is CASSQTAPWELFF.

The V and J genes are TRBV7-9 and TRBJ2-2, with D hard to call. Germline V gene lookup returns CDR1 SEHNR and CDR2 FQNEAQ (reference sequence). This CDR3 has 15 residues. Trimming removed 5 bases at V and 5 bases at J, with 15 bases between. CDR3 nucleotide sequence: TGTGCCAGCAGCCTGTACACCACCTCGACCGGGGAGCTGTTTTTT. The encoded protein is CASSLYTTSTGELFF.

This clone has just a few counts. The CDR3 region is CAIRTGNTGELFF. For the CDR3, the DNA is TGTGCCATCAGAACAGGGAACACCGGGGAGCTGTTTTTT. The V call is TRBV10-3, the J call TRBJ2-2; D is perhaps TRBD1 (5 bases). V lost 6 bases to trimming and J lost 1 base, with 6 bases between them. Germline V gene data show CDR1 as ENHRY and CDR2 as SYGVKD. The CDR3 contains 13 residues.

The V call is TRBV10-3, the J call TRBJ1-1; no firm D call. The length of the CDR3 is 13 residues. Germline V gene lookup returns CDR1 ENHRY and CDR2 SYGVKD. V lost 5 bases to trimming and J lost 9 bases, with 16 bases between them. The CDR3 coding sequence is TGTGCCATCAGTACCGACACGACCTTTAAAGCTTTCTTT. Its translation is CAISTDTTFKAFF.

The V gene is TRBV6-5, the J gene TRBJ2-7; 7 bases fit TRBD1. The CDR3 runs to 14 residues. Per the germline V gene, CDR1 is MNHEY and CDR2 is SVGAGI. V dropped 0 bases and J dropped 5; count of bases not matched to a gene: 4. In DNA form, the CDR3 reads TGTGCCAGCAGTTACTCTATCCAGGGGGACGAGCAGTACTTC. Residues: CASSYSIQGDEQYF.

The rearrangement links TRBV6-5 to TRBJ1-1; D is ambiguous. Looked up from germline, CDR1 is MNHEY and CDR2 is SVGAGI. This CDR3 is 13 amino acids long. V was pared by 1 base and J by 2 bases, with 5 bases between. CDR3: CASSYWPNTEAFF. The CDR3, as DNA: TGTGCCAGCAGTTACTGGCCCAACACTGAAGCTTTCTTT.

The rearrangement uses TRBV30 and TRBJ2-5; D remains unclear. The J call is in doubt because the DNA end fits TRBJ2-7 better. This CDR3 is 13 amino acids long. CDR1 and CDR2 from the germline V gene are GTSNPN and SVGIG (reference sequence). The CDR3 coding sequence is TGTGCCTGGGGGCCGCCGGGCTCCTACGAGCAGTACTTC. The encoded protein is CAWGPPGSYEQYF.

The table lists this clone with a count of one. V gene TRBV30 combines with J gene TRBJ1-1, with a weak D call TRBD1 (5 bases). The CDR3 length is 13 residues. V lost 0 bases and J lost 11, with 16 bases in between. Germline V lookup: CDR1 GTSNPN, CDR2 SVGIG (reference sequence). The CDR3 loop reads CAWSVLFGQLAFF. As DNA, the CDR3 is TGTGCCTGGAGTGTACTTTTCGGACAACTCGCTTTCTTT.

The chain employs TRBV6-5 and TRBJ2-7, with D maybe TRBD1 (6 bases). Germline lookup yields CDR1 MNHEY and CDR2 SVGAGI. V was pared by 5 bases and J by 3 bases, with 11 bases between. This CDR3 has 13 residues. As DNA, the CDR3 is TGTGCCAGCAGTAGGGGGTGGGGCTACGAGCAGTACTTC. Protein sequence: CASSRGWGYEQYF.